The entry below describes one TCR beta chain. Germline V gene sequence: CDR1 SGHTS, CDR2 YDEGEE. CDR3 length equals 11 residues. Trimming stripped 1 base from V and 6 bases from J, with 5 bases between. This specimen belongs to a study of T cells in localized non-small cell lung cancer. Measured with immunoSEQ multiplex PCR; TCRdb has only the in-frame clones, and not every one. The repertoire includes 60,000 to 75,000 clones, more than 80% of them detected once, and around 4.8% sits in the top ten. This sequence joins TRBV5-8 and TRBJ2-7; D might be TRBD2 (5 bases). Sequences were derived from PBMCs, sampled before any cancer treatment. The receptor was derived from a man between 40 and 69 years old with stage II lung adenocarcinoma. DNA for the CDR3: TGTGCCAGCAGCTTGCTAGCCGAGCAGTACTTC. As protein: CASSLLAEQYF.